This T cell receptor beta chain was identified during a study of response to subunit inactivated influenza vaccine listed by TCRdb under 2018. Regarding the research as a whole: Deep quantitative profiling of the T cell receptor repertoire was used in the study to follow responses to a trivalent subunit inactivated influenza vaccine.

Note on this clonotype: Its antigen is unknown. Per-base qualities were not stored, and no clone one base away is much larger.

Findings and caveats that apply to the study as a whole: The authors suggested that each seasonal influenza vaccination may recruit only a limited number of new T cells.

The protocol used for the library was RT-PCR. For sequencing, an Illumina HiSeq 2500 was employed. TCRdb redid the processing of the public reads, applying fastp at Q25 and MiXCR, and retained in-frame beta chains. Entries that share a CDR3 protein sequence are merged under the most common genes and DNA. The sample table lists fewer than 550,000 distinct CDR3 sequences, around 25% of them with a count of one. Over 1.5% of the sample belongs to the ten largest clones. CDR1 is given as SGHTA and CDR2 as FQGNSA, both from the germline V gene. V loses 5 bases, J loses 6 bases, and the germline ends lie 11 bases apart. The CDR3 covers 13 residues, taking in both the cysteine and the phenylalanine. Only CDR3 DNA is held: 39 bases, read in frame from base 1.

The specimen comprised CD4+ T cells sorted from PBMCs, sampled roughly 5 days after vaccination. This sequence was found in a man aged 45-65 years who received an inactivated influenza vaccine. Donor details come from another sample of the same person, matched by shared clones. Recombination linked TRBV7-2 to TRBJ2-1; no D gene call is confident. For the CDR3, the sequence is CASSPSRRNEQFF. The DNA reads TGTGCCAGCAGCCCCAGCCGGCGCAATGAGCAGTTCTTC.